A single T cell receptor (beta chain) is shown here with its context. The target antigen is unknown. The data are from a study of pediatric ulcerative colitis. Study-wide results and caveats: All ulcerative colitis patients, but no controls, carried a couple of rectal clonotypes.

Clones were sequenced by immunoSEQ multiplex PCR, and TCRdb holds only the in-frame ones, with some missing. The table lists roughly 37,000 clones, around four fifths of them singletons, with approximately 25% in the top ten. The CDR3 is 15 amino acids. Trimming pared 6 bases from V and 2 bases from J, leaving 15 bases between. The germline V gene encodes CDR1 MNHEY and CDR2 SVGAGI. Sequences were obtained from blood. The TCR comes from a girl aged 5-17 years with moderate ulcerative colitis. This sequence joins TRBV6-5 and TRBJ2-3; TRBD2 is a possible D gene (5 bases). The CDR3 DNA reads TGTGCCAGCAGACCGGACTTTAGAGACACAGATACGCAGTATTTT. Amino acids: CASRPDFRDTDTQYF.